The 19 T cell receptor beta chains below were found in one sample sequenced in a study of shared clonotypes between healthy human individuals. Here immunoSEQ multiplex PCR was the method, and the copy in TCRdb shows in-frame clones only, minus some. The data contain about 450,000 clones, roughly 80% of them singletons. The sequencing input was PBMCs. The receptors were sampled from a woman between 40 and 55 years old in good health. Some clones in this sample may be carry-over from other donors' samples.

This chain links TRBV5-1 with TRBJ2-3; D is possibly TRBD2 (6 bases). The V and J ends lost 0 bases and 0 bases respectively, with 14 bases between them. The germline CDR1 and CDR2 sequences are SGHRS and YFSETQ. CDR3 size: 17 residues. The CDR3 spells CASSLDLPSASTDTQYF. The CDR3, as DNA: TGCGCCAGCAGCTTGGACCTCCCTAGCGCTAGCACAGATACGCAGTATTTT.

CDR3 nucleotides: TGTGCCAGCAGCTTAACGGGACAAAGATCGGTCGGCTACACCTTC. This translates into CASSLTGQRSVGYTF. V usage is TRBV7-3 and J usage is TRBJ1-2; D is perhaps TRBD1 (6 bases). Germline V gives CDR1 SGHTA, CDR2 FQGTGA. Trimming cost V 0 bases and J 8 bases, with 16 bases left between them. CDR3 length: 15 amino acids. The full variable domain, its missing parts supplied by reference TRBV7-3 and TRBJ1-2, is GAGVSQTPSNKVTEKGKYVELRCDPISGHTALYWYRQSLGQGPEFLIYFQGTGAADDSGLPNDRFFAVRPEGSVSTLKIQRTERGDSAVYLCASSLTGQRSVGYTFGSGTRLTVV.

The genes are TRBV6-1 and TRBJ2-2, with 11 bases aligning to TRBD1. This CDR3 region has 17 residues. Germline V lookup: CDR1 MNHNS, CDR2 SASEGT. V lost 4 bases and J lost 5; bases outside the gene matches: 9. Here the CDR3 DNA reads TGTGCCAGCAGTGCCGGACAGGGGGCCTTTGGGACCGGGGAGCTGTTTTTT. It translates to CASSAGQGAFGTGELFF.

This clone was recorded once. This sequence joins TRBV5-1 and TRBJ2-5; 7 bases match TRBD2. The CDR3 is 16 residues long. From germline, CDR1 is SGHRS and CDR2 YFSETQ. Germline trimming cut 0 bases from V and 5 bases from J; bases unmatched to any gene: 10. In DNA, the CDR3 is TGCGCCAGCAGCTTGGCCGTGGGAGGGCCGGGGGAGACCCAGTACTTC. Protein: CASSLAVGGPGETQYF.

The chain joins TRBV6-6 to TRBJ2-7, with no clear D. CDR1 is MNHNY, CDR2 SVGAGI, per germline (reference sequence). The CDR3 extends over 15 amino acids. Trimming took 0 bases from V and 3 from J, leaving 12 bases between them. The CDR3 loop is CASSYSSATLYEQYF. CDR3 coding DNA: TGTGCCAGCAGTTACTCGAGTGCTACCCTCTACGAGCAGTACTTC.

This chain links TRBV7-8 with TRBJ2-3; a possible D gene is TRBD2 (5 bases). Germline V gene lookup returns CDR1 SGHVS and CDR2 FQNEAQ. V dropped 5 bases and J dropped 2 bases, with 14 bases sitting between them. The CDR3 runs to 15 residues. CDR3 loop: CASSGRGLTTDTQYF. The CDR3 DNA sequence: TGTGCCAGCAGCGGTCGGGGTCTAACCACAGATACGCAGTATTTT.

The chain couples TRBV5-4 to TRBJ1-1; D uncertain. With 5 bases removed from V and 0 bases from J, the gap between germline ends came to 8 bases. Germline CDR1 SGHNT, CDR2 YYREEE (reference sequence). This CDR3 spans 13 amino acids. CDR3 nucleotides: TGTGCCAGCAGGCAAGGATTGAACACTGAAGCTTTCTTT. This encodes CASRQGLNTEAFF.

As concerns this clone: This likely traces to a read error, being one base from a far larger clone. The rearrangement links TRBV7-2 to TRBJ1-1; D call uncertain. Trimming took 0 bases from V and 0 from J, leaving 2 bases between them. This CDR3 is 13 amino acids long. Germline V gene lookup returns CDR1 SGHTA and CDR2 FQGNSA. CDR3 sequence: CASSLAMNTEAFF. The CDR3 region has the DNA TGTGCCAGCAGCTTAGCCATGAACACTGAAGCTTTCTTT.

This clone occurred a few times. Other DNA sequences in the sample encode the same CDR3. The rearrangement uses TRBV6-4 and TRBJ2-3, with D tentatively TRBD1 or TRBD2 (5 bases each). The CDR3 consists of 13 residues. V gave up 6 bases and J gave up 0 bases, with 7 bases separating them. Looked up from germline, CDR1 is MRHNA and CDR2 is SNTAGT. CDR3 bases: TGTGCCAGCAGCGGGGCCAGCACAGATACGCAGTATTTT. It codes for CASSGASTDTQYF.

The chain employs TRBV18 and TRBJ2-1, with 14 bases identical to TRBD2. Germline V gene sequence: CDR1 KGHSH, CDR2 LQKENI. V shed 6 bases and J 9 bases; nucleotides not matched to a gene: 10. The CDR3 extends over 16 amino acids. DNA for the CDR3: TGTGCCAGCTCCCCGGGACTAGCGGGAGTATTTAGTGAGCAGTTCTTC. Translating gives CASSPGLAGVFSEQFF.

The CDR3 region is CASSDNRETTGELFF. The CDR3 nucleotides are TGTGCCAGCAGCGATAACAGGGAAACCACCGGGGAGCTGTTTTTT. V usage is TRBV9 and J usage is TRBJ2-2, with D tentatively TRBD1 (6 bases). Deletions cut 3 bases from V and 4 bases from J, with 13 bases between. Germline lookup yields CDR1 SGDLS and CDR2 YYNGEE. This CDR3 is built from 15 residues.

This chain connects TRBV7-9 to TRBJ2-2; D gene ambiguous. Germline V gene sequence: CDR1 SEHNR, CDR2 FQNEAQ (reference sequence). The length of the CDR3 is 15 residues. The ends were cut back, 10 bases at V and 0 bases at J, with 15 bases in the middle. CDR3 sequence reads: CATAPSGPNTGELFF. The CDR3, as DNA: TGTGCCACCGCCCCTTCGGGCCCGAACACCGGGGAGCTGTTTTTT.

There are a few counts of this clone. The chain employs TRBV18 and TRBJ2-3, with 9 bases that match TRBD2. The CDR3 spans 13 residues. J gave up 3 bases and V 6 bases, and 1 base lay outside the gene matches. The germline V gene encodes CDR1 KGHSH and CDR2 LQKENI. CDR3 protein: CASSREGTDTQYF. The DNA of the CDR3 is TGTGCCAGCTCGCGGGAGGGGACAGATACGCAGTATTTT.

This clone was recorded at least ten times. The CDR3 DNA sequence: TGTGCCAGCAGCTCACTAGCGGGAGGGCCGAATGAGCAGTTCTTC. Translated: CASSSLAGGPNEQFF. This sequence joins TRBV7-6 and TRBJ2-1; TRBD2 agrees at 13 bases. The J segment lost 7 bases and the V segment lost 4 bases, leaving 4 bases of the junction unmatched. CDR3 length: 15 residues. Germline CDR1 is SGHVS and CDR2 is FNYEAQ.

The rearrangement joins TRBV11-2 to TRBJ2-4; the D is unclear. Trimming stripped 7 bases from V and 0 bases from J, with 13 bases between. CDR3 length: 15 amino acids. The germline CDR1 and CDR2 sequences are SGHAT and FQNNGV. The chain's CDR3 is CASTRSGVAKNIQYF. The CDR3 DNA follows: TGTGCCAGCACTCGCTCTGGTGTAGCCAAAAACATTCAGTACTTC.

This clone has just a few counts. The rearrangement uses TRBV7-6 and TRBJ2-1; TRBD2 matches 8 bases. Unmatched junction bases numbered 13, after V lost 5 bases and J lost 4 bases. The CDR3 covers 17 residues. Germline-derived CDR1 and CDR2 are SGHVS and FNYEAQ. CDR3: CASSRIRGSGAYNEQFF. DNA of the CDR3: TGTGCCAGCAGCCGCATTCGTGGTAGCGGGGCATACAATGAGCAGTTCTTC. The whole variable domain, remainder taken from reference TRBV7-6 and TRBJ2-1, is GAGVSQSPRYKVTKRGQDVALRCDPISGHVSLYWYRQALGQGPEFLTYFNYEAQQDKSGLPNDRFSAERPEGSISTLTIQRTEQRDSAMYRCASSRIRGSGAYNEQFFGPGTRLTVL.

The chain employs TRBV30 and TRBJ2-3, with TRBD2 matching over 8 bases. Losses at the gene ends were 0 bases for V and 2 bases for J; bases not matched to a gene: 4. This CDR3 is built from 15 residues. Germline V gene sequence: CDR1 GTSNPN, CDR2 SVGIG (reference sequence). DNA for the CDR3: TGTGCCTGGAGTGTACTAGCGGAGCACACAGATACGCAGTATTTT. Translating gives CAWSVLAEHTDTQYF.

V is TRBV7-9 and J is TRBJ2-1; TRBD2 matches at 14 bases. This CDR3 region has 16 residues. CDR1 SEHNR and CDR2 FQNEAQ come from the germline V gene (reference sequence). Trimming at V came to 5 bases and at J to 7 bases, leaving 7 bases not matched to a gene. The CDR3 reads CASSPPGTSGSNEQFF. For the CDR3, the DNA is TGTGCCAGCAGCCCCCCCGGGACTAGCGGGAGTAATGAGCAGTTCTTC. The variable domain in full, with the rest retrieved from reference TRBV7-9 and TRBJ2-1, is DTGVSQNPRHKITKRGQNVTFRCDPISEHNRLYWYRQTLGQGPEFLTYFQNEAQLEKSRLLSDRFSAERPKGSFSTLEIQRTEQGDSAMYLCASSPPGTSGSNEQFFGPGTRLTVL.

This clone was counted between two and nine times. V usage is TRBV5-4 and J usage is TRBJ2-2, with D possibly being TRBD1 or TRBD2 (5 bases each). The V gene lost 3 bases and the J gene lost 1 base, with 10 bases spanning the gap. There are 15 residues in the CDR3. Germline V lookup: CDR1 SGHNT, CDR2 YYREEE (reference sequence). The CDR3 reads CASSYGTVNTGELFF. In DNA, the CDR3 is TGTGCCAGCAGCTACGGGACGGTGAACACCGGGGAGCTGTTTTTT.